The clone carrying this T cell receptor beta chain was counted ten times or more. From the PCR reads, TCRdb called clonotypes with MiXCR, one entry per CDR3 protein. The repertoire includes 20,000 to 25,000 distinct CDR3 sequences, under 20% of them detected once, and 0.95% to 1% sits in the top ten. This entry belongs to a study of molecular identifiers for immune sequencing clone quantification. The CDR3 has 16 amino acids. Per germline, CDR1 SEHNR and CDR2 FQNEAQ (reference sequence). V lost 4 bases, J lost 13 bases, and 21 bases stayed unmatched. The sample consisted of naive CD8+ T cells from blood, with Jurkat cell RNA spiked in. As for subset: FACS-sorted CD8+CD4-CCR7+CD45RA+ naive T cells. V and J are TRBV7-9 and TRBJ2-7, with TRBD2 matching 8 bases. The source is a human donor in good health. Some libraries in this study had Jurkat cell RNA spiked in. CDR3 in amino acids: CASSSTINYGLATLYF. In DNA, the CDR3 is TGTGCCAGCAGCTCGACCATAAATTACGGACTAGCCACCCTTTACTTC.